The present entry profiles one T cell receptor beta chain with its context. Its antigen target is currently unknown. Compared with germline, one end of the junction differs, possibly owing to a read error. Including cysteine and phenylalanine, the CDR3 has 14 amino acids. The read is trimmed to its CDR3 DNA, 42 bases read in frame from base 1. The germline V gene encodes CDR1 LNHDA and CDR2 SQIVND (reference sequence). This specimen comes from a study of T cells in Graves' hyperthyroidism and ophthalmopathy (dated by TCRdb to the late 2010s). Regarding the research as a whole: To identify distinguishing TCR V-J signatures, a discovery cohort of around 98 patients was used, comprising fewer than 45 with Graves' ophthalmopathy and approximately 58 with stable Graves' hyperthyroidism. An independent validation cohort of 18 to 20 hyperthyroidism patients and approximately 15 patients who later progressed to ophthalmopathy tested prospective prediction of ophthalmopathy. The paper reports TCR Vbeta CDR3 sequencing of roughly 140 peripheral blood samples: under 45 ophthalmopathy, under 85 hyperthyroidism and around 17 progressor patients. For training and testing, the 80 to 100 patients in the discovery cohort were randomly divided in a 7:3 ratio. After blood sampling, hyperthyroidism patients were treated with methimazole at a starting dose of 30 mg daily, and ophthalmopathy patients were treated with high-dose intravenous methylprednisolone. Thyroid tissue and blood T-cell repertoires from six Graves' hyperthyroidism patients were also compared in the study. General findings and caveats noted by the study authors: Most expanded thyroid clonotypes (frequency above 0.001) were also found in blood, which suggests that blood repertoires may mirror thyroid immune responses. No statistical method was used to fix the sample size in advance, and group allocation was not hidden from the investigators. Ophthalmopathy was separated from stable hyperthyroidism by a 13 V-J signature model, with around 90% sensitivity and roughly 81% specificity obtained in cross-validation and 80%/75% obtained in testing. In validation, the model predicted progression to ophthalmopathy a median of 6.5 months before onset, with around 70% sensitivity and almost 75% specificity.

Stable Graves' hyperthyroidism was defined as no progression to ophthalmopathy during 18 months of follow-up. The hyperthyroidism patients were between 18 and 65 years old and newly diagnosed, with a disease duration of less than 2 months. Exclusion was applied to patients with uncontrolled infections, other autoimmune diseases, pregnancy or lactation. Diagnoses were based on clinical symptoms, serum thyroxine and TRAb, thyroid ultrasound and orbital computed tomography. Trizol reagent was used to extract total RNA, and RNA quality was then checked on an Agilent 2100 Bioanalyzer. The TCR beta CDR3 regions were amplified from the RNA transcripts. A first-round RT-PCR of the TCR CDR3 used the HTBI primer set with the Qiagen OneStep RT-PCR kit. Libraries were constructed in a second round of multiplex PCR, after which size selection and purification were performed. The libraries were sequenced on an Illumina HiSeq2000 using paired-end 100 bp reads. As for the authors' bioinformatics: SOAPnuke was used to process the raw data, removing reads that contained adapters or uncalled bases, had a mean Phred below 15, or lacked an exact match to the constant primer or identifier. High-quality paired reads were merged using COPE v1.2.5, and each unique nucleotide sequence was defined as a clonotype. MiTCR v1.1 was used to align clonotypes to the IMGT TRBV, TRBD and TRBJ reference segments. Analysis was restricted to V-J combinations with a frequency above 0.0001, which covered roughly 99% of repertoires. The TCS score was defined as F50 (clonal expansion) divided by E x V (chaos), with BLOSUM62-based TCRdist calculated between CDR3 peptides within each V-J. Welch's t-statistics and random forest reduced approximately 520 V-J features to fewer than 15, which were used in a naive Bayes classifier (R e1071). TCRdb cleaned the public reads at Q25 with fastp, built clones with MiXCR and kept in-frame beta chains. Entries are consolidated by CDR3 protein sequence, retaining the most common genes and DNA. These V and J calls are TCRdb output, not the study's own analysis. This sample lists approximately 560,000 distinct CDR3 sequences; roughly 50% were detected once. Roughly 8.2% of the sample lies in the top ten.

In this chain, TRBV19 is recombined with TRBJ1-2, and perhaps TRBD1 as D gene, on 6 matching bases. This TCR was sampled from a woman under 30 with Graves' hyperthyroidism. Donor details come from another sample of the same person, matched by shared clones. The sequenced sample consisted of peripheral blood or thyroid tissue (not recorded which). The CDR3 protein sequence reads: CASSIGTGNCGYTF. The bases read TGTGCCAGTAGTATAGGCACAGGGAACTGTGGCTACACCTTC.